The 14 T cell receptor beta chains given below trace back to one sample, sequenced in a study of PD-L1 blockade in urothelial cancer. Generated by immunoSEQ multiplex PCR, the TCRdb table keeps only in-frame clones and is missing some. The sample holds about 24,000 clones, 87% seen once. This sample comprised PBMCs, obtained around atezolizumab (anti-PD-L1) treatment. The receptors originated from a man in his forties or fifties with urothelial cancer.

J is TRBJ2-2 and V is TRBV9, with 8 bases aligning to TRBD1. Trimming at V came to 3 bases and at J to 5 bases, leaving 12 bases not matched to a gene. CDR1 is SGDLS, CDR2 YYNGEE, per germline. CDR3 size: 17 residues. CDR3 sequence: CASSENLRGLDTGELFF. The DNA of the CDR3 is TGTGCCAGCAGCGAGAACCTCAGGGGGCTTGATACCGGGGAGCTGTTTTTT.

This clone was seen just once. This chain uses TRBV5-1 with TRBJ1-5; 7 bases are shared with TRBD1. J gave up 5 bases and V 4 bases, and 15 bases lay outside the gene matches. CDR1 and CDR2 (germline): SGHRS, YFSETQ. CDR3 length: 17 residues. CDR3 in amino acids: CASSPERGQGRDQPQHF. CDR3 in DNA: TGCGCCAGCAGCCCCGAGAGGGGGCAGGGGCGCGATCAGCCCCAGCATTTT.

The V call is TRBV14, the J call TRBJ1-3; a possible D gene is TRBD1 (5 bases). Trimming pared 1 base from V and 0 bases from J, leaving 10 bases between. Germline CDR1 SGHDN, CDR2 FVKESK. The CDR3 is 16 residues long. CDR3: CASSQGDRGSGNTIYF. The CDR3 nucleotides read TGTGCCAGCAGCCAAGGCGACAGAGGCTCTGGAAACACCATATATTTT.

The rearrangement uses TRBV9 and TRBJ2-1; tentative D call: TRBD2 (6 bases). The ends were cut back, 4 bases at V and 0 bases at J, with 26 bases in the middle. The CDR3 sequence is 20 residues long. In germline, CDR1 is SGDLS, CDR2 YYNGEE. The CDR3 spells CASSTSVQRVLASSYNEQFF. The CDR3 bases are TGTGCCAGCAGCACATCCGTGCAAAGGGTCCTAGCGAGCTCCTACAATGAGCAGTTCTTC.

V usage is TRBV5-1 and J usage is TRBJ2-1; no reliable D call. In germline, CDR1 is SGHRS, CDR2 YFSETQ. The CDR3 runs 14 residues. Between the trimmed V and J ends, which lost 3 bases and 2 bases, there was a span of 9 bases. The CDR3 bases are TGCGCCAGCAGCTCCCCCGCGACCTACAATGAGCAGTTCTTC. It yields the protein CASSSPATYNEQFF.

V and J are TRBV14 and TRBJ1-1; TRBD1 aligns across 7 bases. The germline V gene encodes CDR1 SGHDN and CDR2 FVKESK. The length of the CDR3 is 13 residues. Germline trimming cut 6 bases from V and 4 bases from J; bases unmatched to any gene: 5. The CDR3 DNA sequence: TGTGCCAGCAGTCCGACAGGGCTCACTGAAGCTTTCTTT. This sequence encodes CASSPTGLTEAFF.

This clone has a single count. The chain employs TRBV7-8 and TRBJ2-7; a possible D gene is TRBD1 (5 bases). From germline, CDR1 is SGHVS and CDR2 FQNEAQ. The CDR3 spans 15 residues. The V end was cut by 5 bases, the J end by 2 bases, with 16 bases between. CDR3 DNA: TGTGCCAGCAGCCAGCAGAGACAGCGAGCCTACGAGCAGTACTTC. The encoded protein is CASSQQRQRAYEQYF.

CDR3 sequence reads: CASSYRGQHTEAFF. DNA for the CDR3: TGTGCCAGCAGCTACAGGGGGCAACACACTGAAGCTTTCTTT. The gene calls are TRBV7-3 and TRBJ1-1; TRBD1 agrees at 9 bases. The CDR3 is 14 residues long. Looked up from germline, CDR1 is SGHTA and CDR2 is FQGTGA. V dropped 4 bases and J dropped 3; count of bases not matched to a gene: 3.

This clone was observed a single time. The genes are TRBV9 and TRBJ2-7; TRBD2 agrees at 7 bases. V lost 0 bases and J lost 4; bases outside the gene matches: 4. The CDR3 loop spans 14 amino acids. Germline V CDR1 and CDR2: SGDLS, YYNGEE. CDR3 bases: TGTGCCAGCAGCGTAGGGGGGGGAGTGTACGAGCAGTACTTC. Its protein product is CASSVGGGVYEQYF. The complete variable domain, with remaining parts taken from reference TRBV9 and TRBJ2-7, reads DSGVTQTPKHLITATGQRVTLRCSPRSGDLSVYWYQQSLDQGLQFLIQYYNGEERAKGNILERFSAQQFPDLHSELNLSSLELGDSALYFCASSVGGGVYEQYFGPGTRLTVT.

The chain joins TRBV19 to TRBJ2-1; 9 nucleotides agree with TRBD1. CDR1 LNHDA and CDR2 SQIVND come from the germline V gene (reference sequence). The CDR3 sequence is 14 residues long. V shed 6 bases and J 9 bases; nucleotides not matched to a gene: 9. CDR3 sequence (DNA): TGTGCCAGTAGCACTTGGAAGGACAGGGGTGAGCAGTTCTTC. Its translation: CASSTWKDRGEQFF.

This clone has just one count. V usage is TRBV30 and J usage is TRBJ2-7, with D possibly matching TRBD2 (6 bases). The CDR3 is 12 residues long. V was pared by 4 bases and J by 6 bases, with 13 bases between. Germline V gives CDR1 GTSNPN, CDR2 SVGIG (reference sequence). In DNA form, the CDR3 reads TGTGCCTGGACCCCCCGGGGGATCGAGCAGTACTTC. Its protein product is CAWTPRGIEQYF. The full variable domain, in which reference TRBV30 and TRBJ2-7 provide the parts outside the CDR3, is SQTIHQWPATLVQPVGSPLSLECTVEGTSNPNLYWYRQAAGRGLQLLFYSVGIGQISSEVPQNLSASRPQDRQFILSSKKLLLSDSGFYLCAWTPRGIEQYFGPGTRLTVT.

This clone has just a few counts. The chain joins TRBV29-1 to TRBJ1-2; D gene ambiguous. From germline, CDR1 is SQVTM and CDR2 ANQGSEA. V lost 3 bases and J lost 4, with 12 bases in between. This CDR3 spans 13 amino acids. CDR3 bases: TGCAGCGTTGATTTCCAGGCGGGCTATGGCTACACCTTC. Encoded protein: CSVDFQAGYGYTF.

The chain joins TRBV4-3 to TRBJ1-1; the D gene is possibly TRBD1 (6 bases). The CDR3 loop spans 14 amino acids. Germline CDR1 reads LGHNA; CDR2 reads YSLEER. V dropped 2 bases and J dropped 5 bases, with 12 bases sitting between them. The CDR3 reads CASSQNRAITEAFF. In nucleotides, the CDR3 is TGCGCCAGCAGCCAAAACAGGGCAATAACTGAAGCTTTCTTT.

The chain uses TRBV10-3 and TRBJ2-1; the match to TRBD2 covers 9 bases. CDR1 ENHRY and CDR2 SYGVKD come from the germline V gene. The CDR3 runs 15 residues. Trimming cost V 7 bases and J 4 bases; bases outside gene matches: 8. CDR3 amino acids: CAITSSTSGYNEQFF. CDR3 DNA: TGTGCCATCACCAGCTCGACTAGCGGTTACAATGAGCAGTTCTTC.